This T cell receptor (beta chain) was found in a study of vaccination effects on CD4 cells after COVID-19. In the study overall: Either the mRNA-1273 or the BNT162b2 vaccine was given to participants as two doses.

There are a few counts of this clone. Antigen: not known. Viral peptide pools were used in the ViraFEST assay to expand antigen-specific CD4+ T cells, and sequencing came afterward. The authors isolated CD4+ T cells after nine to eleven days of culture. Vaccinated recipients, who were negative for nucleocapsid antibodies, had no history of SARS-CoV-2 infection. Cultures used 2 million to 2.5 million PBMC per well, about 10 IU/ml IL-2 and about 10 ug/ml peptides. At days 3 and 7, half of the medium was exchanged for IL-2 medium. The J segment lost 4 bases and the V segment lost 7 bases, leaving 12 bases of the junction unmatched. The CDR3 is 16 residues long. Per germline, CDR1 MGHRA and CDR2 YSYEKL. Using immunoSEQ multiplex PCR, the repertoire was profiled, and TCRdb retains in-frame clones only, with some absent. The sample includes 55,000 or so clones, about two thirds seen only once; the top ten take about 16%.

This sequence joins TRBV4-1 and TRBJ1-1; 10 bases match TRBD1. This clonotype was obtained from a human donor who received a COVID-19 vaccine. The source was CD4+ T cells from PBMCs cultured with SARS-CoV-2 spike peptides, collected before COVID-19 vaccination. The CDR3 nucleotides are TGCGCCAGCAACCCAAGATCGTGGACAGGGGGCACTGAAGCTTTCTTT. Translated: CASNPRSWTGGTEAFF.